Below are 9 T cell receptor beta chains sequenced from a single sample in a study of technical replicates of blood from a handful of donors. The method was immunoSEQ multiplex PCR; TCRdb's version includes in-frame clones alone and lacks a portion of them. The data contain roughly 80,000 clones, about 88% of them singletons. The sequenced material came from T cells isolated from PBMCs. Receptors originate from a human donor in good health.

The chain employs TRBV30 and TRBJ2-1, with TRBD1 matching 7 bases. Trimming cost V 5 bases and J 10 bases; bases outside gene matches: 8. The CDR3 contains 12 residues. Germline V gives CDR1 GTSNPN, CDR2 SVGIG (reference sequence). CDR3 in amino acids: CAWETGLREQFF. Written as DNA, the CDR3 is TGTGCCTGGGAGACAGGGCTAAGGGAGCAGTTCTTC.

The V call is TRBV11-2, the J call TRBJ2-7; D ambiguous. V was trimmed by 3 bases and J by 3 bases, leaving 9 bases between them. The CDR3 sequence is 13 residues long. Germline CDR1 and CDR2: SGHAT and FQNNGV. CDR3 DNA: TGTGCCAGCAGCTTTCCTAGTGGCTACGAGCAGTACTTC. The encoded protein is CASSFPSGYEQYF.

The chain combines TRBV4-2 with TRBJ2-2; the D is unclear. CDR3 size: 15 residues. The germline V gene encodes CDR1 LGHNA and CDR2 YNFKEQ. V dropped 1 base and J dropped 6 bases, with 12 bases sitting between them. CDR3 sequence: CASSQALMMAGELFF. CDR3 nucleotide sequence: TGTGCCAGCAGCCAAGCCCTAATGATGGCCGGGGAGCTGTTTTTT.

The CDR3 protein is CASSLGRTGGLYEQYF. CDR3 nucleotides: TGTGCCAGCAGCTTAGGGAGGACAGGGGGCCTGTACGAGCAGTACTTC. The gene calls are TRBV7-3 and TRBJ2-7; 11 nucleotides line up with TRBD1. This CDR3 contains 16 residues. The germline V gene encodes CDR1 SGHTA and CDR2 FQGTGA. The trim removed 2 bases at V and 4 bases at J, leaving 7 bases unmatched.

The chain recombines TRBV19 with TRBJ2-1; TRBD1 agrees at 10 bases. Germline-derived CDR1 and CDR2 are LNHDA and SQIVND (reference sequence). V was pared by 8 bases and J by 4 bases, with 5 bases of the junction left unmatched. This CDR3 region has 14 residues. The DNA of the CDR3 is TGTGCCAGTTCGACAGGGGGCTATTACAATGAGCAGTTCTTC. This translates into CASSTGGYYNEQFF.

The J gene is TRBJ1-1, the V gene TRBV5-1; 8 bases map to TRBD1. From germline, CDR1 is SGHRS and CDR2 YFSETQ. This CDR3 has 15 residues. Trimming at V came to 0 bases and at J to 1 base, leaving 2 bases not matched to a gene. CDR3 bases: TGCGCCAGCAGCTTGGGGGACAGGTCGAACACTGAAGCTTTCTTT. It codes for CASSLGDRSNTEAFF.

This chain joins TRBV5-4 and TRBJ1-1, with D possibly TRBD1 on 5 matching bases. The germline gives CDR1 SGHNT, CDR2 YYREEE (reference sequence). V was cut by 2 bases and J by 1 base, with 9 bases left in between. The CDR3 has 14 amino acids. CDR3 DNA: TGTGCCAGCAGCTTTGACAGATCGAACACTGAAGCTTTCTTT. Translation: CASSFDRSNTEAFF.

J is TRBJ1-4 and V is TRBV7-9; D unresolved. The CDR3 loop spans 16 amino acids. Germline assignment: CDR1 SEHNR and CDR2 FQNEAQ (reference sequence). Trimming left V 6 bases short and J 0 bases short, with 14 bases between. CDR3 region: CASSSNFFATNEKLFF. Here the CDR3 DNA reads TGTGCCAGCAGTTCTAATTTCTTTGCAACTAATGAAAAACTGTTTTTT.

This clone was found once. The chain uses TRBV7-2 and TRBJ2-3; 12 bases match TRBD2. J lost 5 bases, V lost 3 bases, and 12 bases had no gene match. Germline CDR1 SGHTA, CDR2 FQGNSA. CDR3 length: 18 amino acids. CDR3 bases: TGTGCCAGCAGCTTTAGTCGGACTAGCGGGAAAGGTGGAGATACGCAGTATTTT. Protein sequence: CASSFSRTSGKGGDTQYF.